This note documents a single T cell receptor beta chain sequence. The data were obtained in a study of blood T cell repertoires in COVID-19. Sequenced by immunoSEQ multiplex PCR; TCRdb stores in-frame clones only, minus some. The data contain roughly 150,000 clones, roughly 80% of them singletons. CDR1 and CDR2 (germline): LNHDA, SQIVND (reference sequence). The CDR3 is 15 residues long. Deletions cut 3 bases from V and 1 base from J, with 10 bases between. Two consecutive negative NP/OP PCR tests, clearance, or resolved symptoms defined Cohort 3 recovery. This sequence joins TRBV19 and TRBJ2-1; TRBD1 is a possible D gene (5 bases). Sequencing used PBMCs or T cells enriched from blood (not recorded which). The TCR comes from a woman aged 45-59 years who had recovered from COVID-19. The CDR3 nucleotides are TGTGCCAGTAGTATGGTCCAGGGATCCTACAATGAGCAGTTCTTC. This codes for CASSMVQGSYNEQFF.